The 30 T cell receptor beta chains presented below share a single source sample, sequenced in a study of T cell responses to AZD1222 COVID-19 vaccine. Some clones are missing from TCRdb's copy, which holds only in-frame ones; the method was immunoSEQ multiplex PCR. The data show approximately 190,000 clones, roughly 92% seen once. The specimen was peripheral blood, collected 28 days after the second AZD1222 dose. The receptors originated from an adult who received the AZD1222 COVID-19 vaccine.

The chain couples TRBV4-1 to TRBJ2-7, with D perhaps matching TRBD2 (6 bases). The V and J ends lost 1 base and 5 bases respectively, with 15 bases between them. This CDR3 is built from 15 residues. Germline lookup yields CDR1 MGHRA and CDR2 YSYEKL. The chain's CDR3 is CASSQAPLWGDEQYF. CDR3 bases: TGCGCCAGCAGCCAAGCTCCTCTATGGGGGGACGAGCAGTACTTC.

V is TRBV5-4 and J is TRBJ2-7; 7 bases map to TRBD2. Germline assignment: CDR1 SGHNT and CDR2 YYREEE (reference sequence). CDR3 length: 15 amino acids. J lost 2 bases, V lost 3 bases, and 8 bases had no gene match. CDR3 nucleotides: TGTGCCAGCAGCTGGGCTACCGGGGGGACCTACGAGCAGTACTTC. Protein product: CASSWATGGTYEQYF.

The rearrangement links TRBV3-1 (or the pseudogene TRBV3-2) to TRBJ2-7, with 12 bases lining up with TRBD1. V dropped 3 bases and J dropped 8; count of bases not matched to a gene: 8. The CDR3 contains 15 residues. Germline V gene lookup returns CDR1 LGHDT and CDR2 YNNKEL (reference sequence). The CDR3: CASSQLRDRGRQQYF. The CDR3 DNA reads as TGTGCCAGCAGCCAGCTCCGGGACAGGGGGCGCCAGCAGTACTTC.

This clone is a singleton in its sample. J is TRBJ2-5 and V is TRBV6-2 or TRBV6-3; tentatively, D is TRBD1 (6 bases). Germline CDR1 MNHEY, CDR2 SVGEGT. V dropped 5 bases and J dropped 1 base, with 11 bases sitting between them. The CDR3 spans 14 residues. CDR3 in DNA: TGTGCCAGCAGTCCGGGACATATCCAAGAGACCCAGTACTTC. Translating it yields CASSPGHIQETQYF.

The rearrangement uses TRBV3-1 (or the pseudogene TRBV3-2) and TRBJ2-3, with 8 bases lining up with TRBD2. Losses at the gene ends were 2 bases for V and 4 bases for J; bases not matched to a gene: 5. This CDR3 has 15 residues. Germline values: CDR1 LGHDT, CDR2 YNNKEL (reference sequence). The CDR3 nucleotides read TGTGCCAGCAGCCAACGCGGGGGGTCTGCAGATACGCAGTATTTT. This gives the protein CASSQRGGSADTQYF.

This clone appeared a single time. The J gene is TRBJ2-7, the V gene TRBV15, with a weak D call TRBD2 (5 bases). Deletions cut 0 bases from V and 4 bases from J, with 13 bases between. Germline values: CDR1 LNHNV, CDR2 YYDKDF (reference sequence). The CDR3 runs 15 residues. Here the CDR3 reads CATSRERVSDYEQYF. For the CDR3, the DNA is TGTGCCACCAGCAGAGAAAGAGTTAGCGATTACGAGCAGTACTTC.

The V call is TRBV10-2, the J call TRBJ1-6, with a tentative D call TRBD1 (5 bases). This CDR3 spans 13 amino acids. Trimming shortened V by 3 bases and J by 13 bases, and 13 bases separated the two germline ends. Per the germline V gene, CDR1 is WSHSY and CDR2 is SAAADI. CDR3 region: CASSEVTEVPLHF. Here the CDR3 DNA reads TGCGCCAGCAGTGAAGTGACAGAGGTCCCCCTCCACTTT.

The sample holds one count of this clone. The chain joins TRBV6-6 to TRBJ1-1; unclear D gene. The CDR3 spans 14 residues. Germline-derived CDR1 and CDR2 are MNHNY and SVGAGI (reference sequence). Trimming pared 2 bases from V and 4 bases from J, leaving 11 bases between. The CDR3 region has the DNA TGTGCCAGCAGTTACGGACCCTTGGGCACTGAAGCTTTCTTT. Translated, it gives CASSYGPLGTEAFF.

The chain recombines TRBV29-1 with TRBJ2-1, with 8 bases lining up with TRBD1. V lost 8 bases, J lost 8 bases, and 11 bases stayed unmatched. Germline-derived CDR1 and CDR2 are SQVTM and ANQGSEA. The CDR3 totals 13 residues. CDR3 amino acids: CSLQQGVVDEQFF. DNA for the CDR3: TGCAGCCTCCAACAGGGGGTTGTGGATGAGCAGTTCTTC.

The chain combines TRBV13 with TRBJ1-2; D might be TRBD1 (6 bases). Germline CDR1 is PRHDT and CDR2 is FYEKMQ (reference sequence). Trimming took off 5 bases at V and 8 bases at J, with 21 bases between the two ends. The CDR3 covers 15 residues. The DNA for the CDR3 is TGTGCCAGCAGCGGGGGACACTGGCCAACGGAGGGCTACACCTTC. Residues: CASSGGHWPTEGYTF.

This clone has only a few counts. The gene calls are TRBV12-3 or TRBV12-4 and TRBJ1-1; D unresolved. The CDR3 runs to 11 residues. The V end lost 8 bases, the J end lost 8 bases, and 12 bases lay between the germline ends. CDR3 sequence reads: CASLGLTEAFF. As DNA, the CDR3 is TGTGCCAGCCTAGGACTTACCGAAGCTTTCTTT.

This chain joins TRBV11-3 and TRBJ1-1; weak D call: TRBD1 (6 bases). V gave up 3 bases and J gave up 1 base, with 9 bases separating them. Germline CDR1 is SGHNT and CDR2 is YENEEA. The length of the CDR3 is 14 residues. In DNA form, the CDR3 reads TGTGCCAGCAGCTTTAGGGGACAGAACACTGAAGCTTTCTTT. Its protein is CASSFRGQNTEAFF.

The V and J genes are TRBV9 and TRBJ2-5; D might be TRBD2 (6 bases). CDR1 and CDR2 from the germline V gene are SGDLS and YYNGEE. The CDR3 sequence is 15 residues long. The V end lost 0 bases, the J end lost 7 bases, and 16 bases lay between the germline ends. CDR3 loop: CASSVEGLPEGTQYF. In DNA, the CDR3 is TGTGCCAGCAGCGTAGAGGGGCTGCCGGAGGGGACCCAGTACTTC. Using reference TRBV9 and TRBJ2-5 for the parts outside the CDR3, the full variable domain is DSGVTQTPKHLITATGQRVTLRCSPRSGDLSVYWYQQSLDQGLQFLIQYYNGEERAKGNILERFSAQQFPDLHSELNLSSLELGDSALYFCASSVEGLPEGTQYFGPGTRLLVL.

The chain joins TRBV15 to TRBJ2-7, with 9 bases matching TRBD1. With 5 bases clipped from V and 2 bases from J, the junction kept 4 bases outside the gene matches. Germline V gene data show CDR1 as LNHNV and CDR2 as YYDKDF (reference sequence). The CDR3 runs to 14 residues. This chain's CDR3 is CATSARDRAYEQYF. DNA of the CDR3: TGTGCCACCAGCGCCCGGGACAGGGCCTACGAGCAGTACTTC.

The chain carries TRBV11-2 and TRBJ2-1; 7 positions match TRBD2. Per the germline V gene, CDR1 is SGHAT and CDR2 is FQNNGV. CDR3 length equals 16 residues. V gave up 5 bases and J gave up 7 bases; unmatched junction bases: 14. The CDR3 loop is CASSPAAPGLLNEQFF. For the CDR3, the DNA is TGTGCCAGCAGCCCAGCCGCGCCGGGACTACTGAATGAGCAGTTCTTC.

V usage is TRBV7-2 and J usage is TRBJ1-2; D gene uncertain. This CDR3 comprises 15 residues. Germline loops: CDR1 SGHTA, CDR2 FQGNSA. Between the trimmed V and J ends, which lost 0 bases and 2 bases, there was a span of 10 bases. CDR3 in amino acids: CASSLAADQNYGYTF. Written as DNA, the CDR3 is TGTGCCAGCAGCTTAGCGGCAGATCAAAACTATGGCTACACCTTC.

This rearrangement joins TRBV2 to TRBJ2-1; TRBD2 is a possible D gene (6 bases). Trimming shortened V by 4 bases and J by 7 bases, and 20 bases separated the two germline ends. The CDR3 loop spans 16 amino acids. Germline CDR1 SNHLY, CDR2 FYNNEI. The chain's CDR3 is CASSGLVSLTFNEQFF. CDR3 DNA: TGTGCCAGCAGTGGACTAGTATCCCTTACTTTTAATGAGCAGTTCTTC.

The gene calls are TRBV13 and TRBJ1-5, with D tentatively TRBD1 (5 bases). Germline V gives CDR1 PRHDT, CDR2 FYEKMQ (reference sequence). CDR3 length: 13 amino acids. The V and J ends lost 0 bases and 7 bases respectively, with 7 bases between them. CDR3 amino acids: CASSLGPGQPQHF. DNA for the CDR3: TGTGCCAGCAGCTTAGGCCCAGGGCAGCCCCAGCATTTT.

The chain links TRBV4-2 to TRBJ1-5; 9 nucleotides align to TRBD1. The CDR3 loop spans 15 amino acids. The ends lost 1 base at V and 6 bases at J; junction bases unmatched: 4. From germline, CDR1 is LGHNA and CDR2 YNFKEQ. CDR3: CASSQGTGEPQPQHF. CDR3 DNA: TGTGCCAGCAGCCAAGGGACAGGGGAGCCTCAGCCCCAGCATTTT.

This clone was observed a single time. The J gene is TRBJ1-3, the V gene TRBV29-1, with D perhaps matching TRBD1 (5 bases). The V end was cut by 4 bases, the J end by 0 bases, with 16 bases between. Germline CDR1 is SQVTM and CDR2 is ANQGSEA. This CDR3 is built from 16 residues. The CDR3 DNA reads as TGCAGCGTTGTTGGCGCGAAGACAGCCTCTGGAAACACCATATATTTT. Amino acids: CSVVGAKTASGNTIYF.

The chain is built from TRBV7-8 and TRBJ2-3; 11 nucleotides match TRBD2. After removal of 4 bases from V and 0 bases from J, the junction contained 6 bases not matched to a gene. CDR1 is SGHVS, CDR2 FQNEAQ, per germline. This CDR3 region has 17 residues. The CDR3 reads CASSSRGLADSTDTQYF. CDR3 nucleotide sequence: TGTGCCAGCAGCTCGAGGGGACTAGCGGACAGCACAGATACGCAGTATTTT. The entire variable domain, with the rest obtained from reference TRBV7-8 and TRBJ2-3, is as follows: GAGVSQSPRYKVAKRGQDVALRCDPISGHVSLFWYQQALGQGPEFLTYFQNEAQLDKSGLPSDRFFAERPEGSVSTLKIQRTQQEDSAVYLCASSSRGLADSTDTQYFGPGTRLTVL.

The rearrangement joins TRBV7-2 to TRBJ1-5; TRBD1 agrees at 9 bases. Trimming at V came to 4 bases and at J to 7 bases, leaving 11 bases not matched to a gene. Germline V gene lookup returns CDR1 SGHTA and CDR2 FQGNSA. CDR3 length equals 16 residues. In nucleotides, the CDR3 is TGTGCCAGCAGCTCAGGGGGGACAGGGTCGACCCAGCCCCAGCATTTT. Its protein product is CASSSGGTGSTQPQHF.

DNA for the CDR3: TGTGCCAGCAGTTTCCGGGAGGGGACACCTTTGGGGGCCCAGCATTTT. Its protein is CASSFREGTPLGAQHF. The chain combines TRBV6-5 with TRBJ1-5; D is possibly TRBD1 (6 bases). The V gene lost 4 bases and the J gene lost 11 bases, with 24 bases spanning the gap. Looked up from germline, CDR1 is MNHEY and CDR2 is SVGAGI. The CDR3 totals 16 residues.

This clone was recorded once. The chain couples TRBV7-6 to TRBJ2-1, with D uncertain. The V end was cut by 3 bases, the J end by 5 bases, with 14 bases between. This CDR3 has 15 amino acids. Germline-derived CDR1 and CDR2 are SGHVS and FNYEAQ. The CDR3 coding sequence is TGTGCCAGCAGCTTCGCGGCAGTCTCTAACAATGAGCAGTTCTTC. It is translated as CASSFAAVSNNEQFF.

The chain joins TRBV6-5 to TRBJ2-1; D possibly corresponds to TRBD2 (5 bases). V was clipped by 6 bases and J by 4 bases, with 16 bases between them. CDR3 size: 15 residues. Germline CDR1 is MNHEY and CDR2 is SVGAGI. The CDR3 loop is CASSSEGIHYNEQFF. Here the CDR3 DNA reads TGTGCCAGCAGCTCAGAGGGAATCCATTACAATGAGCAGTTCTTC.

This CDR3 is CASSTRGTRKDEQYF. Written as DNA, the CDR3 is TGTGCCAGCAGTACGCGGGGGACTAGAAAAGACGAGCAGTACTTC. The chain uses TRBV6-5 and TRBJ2-7, with 8 bases identical to TRBD2. The CDR3 totals 15 residues. Looked up from germline, CDR1 is MNHEY and CDR2 is SVGAGI. The J segment lost 5 bases and the V segment lost 5 bases, leaving 11 bases of the junction unmatched.

The V call is TRBV2, the J call TRBJ1-4; D perhaps matches TRBD1 (6 bases). The V end was cut by 7 bases, the J end by 7 bases, with 13 bases between. CDR3 size: 13 residues. Germline CDR1 SNHLY, CDR2 FYNNEI. The CDR3 sequence: CASKAQGTEKLFF. CDR3 bases: TGTGCCAGCAAAGCGCAGGGGACTGAAAAACTGTTTTTT.

The chain uses TRBV19 and TRBJ1-5; perhaps TRBD1 as D (5 bases). Trimming stripped 2 bases from V and 1 base from J, with 9 bases between. Germline CDR1 reads LNHDA; CDR2 reads SQIVND (reference sequence). This CDR3 is 15 amino acids long. CDR3 region: CASSIISGSNQPQHF. DNA for the CDR3: TGTGCCAGTAGTATAATATCAGGGAGCAATCAGCCCCAGCATTTT. Looking up the rest from reference TRBV19 and TRBJ1-5 gives the full variable domain: DGGITQSPKYLFRKEGQNVTLSCEQNLNHDAMYWYRQDPGQGLRLIYYSQIVNDFQKGDIAEGYSVSREKKESFPLTVTSAQKNPTAFYLCASSIISGSNQPQHFGDGTRLSIL.

V is TRBV2 and J is TRBJ2-3; D not resolved. Germline CDR1 is SNHLY and CDR2 is FYNNEI. The ends were cut back, 6 bases at V and 1 base at J, with 2 bases in the middle. The CDR3 runs to 11 residues. The CDR3 protein is CASRRTDTQYF. The DNA of the CDR3 is TGTGCCAGCAGGCGCACAGATACGCAGTATTTT.

The J gene is TRBJ1-2, the V gene TRBV5-5, with unresolved D. This CDR3 is 15 amino acids long. Germline CDR1 is SGHKS and CDR2 is YYEKEE (reference sequence). Trimming removed 4 bases from V and 1 base from J, with 14 bases in between. This CDR3 is CASSGSPNHNYGYTF. The CDR3 DNA follows: TGTGCCAGCAGCGGGTCCCCCAACCATAACTATGGCTACACCTTC.